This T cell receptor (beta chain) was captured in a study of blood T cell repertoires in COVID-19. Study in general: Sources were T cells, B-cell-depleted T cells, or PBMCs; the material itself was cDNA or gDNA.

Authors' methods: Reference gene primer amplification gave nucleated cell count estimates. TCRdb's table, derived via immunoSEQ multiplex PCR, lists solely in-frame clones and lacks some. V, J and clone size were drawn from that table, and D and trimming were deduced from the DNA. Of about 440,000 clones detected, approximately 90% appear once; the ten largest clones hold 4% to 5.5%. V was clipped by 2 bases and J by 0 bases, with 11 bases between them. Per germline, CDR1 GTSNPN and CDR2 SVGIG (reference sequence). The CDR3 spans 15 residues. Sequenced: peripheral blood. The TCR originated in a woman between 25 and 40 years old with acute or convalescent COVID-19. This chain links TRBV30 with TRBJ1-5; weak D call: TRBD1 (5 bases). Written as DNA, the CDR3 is TGTGCCTGGAGTCCGGGGGATTATAGCAATCAGCCCCAGCATTTT. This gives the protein CAWSPGDYSNQPQHF.